A single sample gave rise to the 27 T cell receptor beta chains below, sequenced in a study of blood T cell repertoires in COVID-19. Method: immunoSEQ multiplex PCR; TCRdb's copy keeps in-frame clones and lacks some. The table lists nearly 110,000 clones, 70% to 90% of them singletons. What was sequenced was peripheral blood. The receptors shown here come from a man over 45 with active or convalescent COVID-19.

This chain links TRBV19 with TRBJ1-1; 8 bases match TRBD1. CDR1 is LNHDA, CDR2 SQIVND, per germline (reference sequence). The CDR3 runs to 14 residues. Trimming cost V 5 bases and J 3 bases; bases outside gene matches: 5. CDR3 in amino acids: CASSRQGRDTEAFF. The CDR3 nucleotides are TGTGCCAGTAGTCGACAGGGGAGAGACACTGAAGCTTTCTTT.

This chain links TRBV5-1 with TRBJ1-1; a weak D match, TRBD1 (5 bases). Trimming pared 0 bases from V and 2 bases from J, leaving 14 bases between. The CDR3 consists of 16 residues. Germline values: CDR1 SGHRS, CDR2 YFSETQ. The CDR3 sequence is CASSLAPHQGNTEAFF. CDR3 DNA sequence: TGCGCCAGCAGCTTGGCGCCACATCAGGGTAACACTGAAGCTTTCTTT.

This sequence joins TRBV29-1 and TRBJ2-7, with D possibly TRBD2 on 6 matching bases. CDR3 length: 14 amino acids. Germline CDR1 is SQVTM and CDR2 is ANQGSEA. V was shortened by 3 bases and J by 0 bases, with 12 bases between the two germline ends. CDR3 in DNA: TGCAGCGTTGACGGGACTGATGACTCCTACGAGCAGTACTTC. It codes for CSVDGTDDSYEQYF.

The chain joins TRBV18 to TRBJ2-1; 10 positions match TRBD2. The CDR3 totals 15 residues. Germline V gene data show CDR1 as KGHSH and CDR2 as LQKENI. The J segment lost 7 bases and the V segment lost 3 bases, leaving 6 bases of the junction unmatched. This chain's CDR3 is CASSPMASGSNEQFF. CDR3 nucleotide sequence: TGTGCCAGCTCACCTATGGCTAGCGGGAGTAATGAGCAGTTCTTC. Together with reference TRBV18 and TRBJ2-1, the CDR3 gives the full variable domain: NAGVMQNPRHLVRRRGQEARLRCSPMKGHSHVYWYRQLPEEGLKFMVYLQKENIIDESGMPKERFSAEFPKEGPSILRIQQVVRGDSAAYFCASSPMASGSNEQFFGPGTRLTVL.

The chain carries TRBV9 and TRBJ2-7, with D perhaps matching TRBD2 (6 bases). Between the trimmed V and J ends, which lost 2 bases and 7 bases, there was a span of 16 bases. The CDR3 covers 14 residues. The V gene's germline CDR1 is SGDLS and CDR2 YYNGEE. The CDR3: CASSVMGDLGEQYF. The CDR3 nucleotides read TGTGCCAGCAGCGTCATGGGGGACTTAGGGGAGCAGTACTTC.

The chain employs TRBV19 and TRBJ1-6; D uncertain. CDR3 length: 14 residues. CDR1 LNHDA and CDR2 SQIVND come from the germline V gene (reference sequence). V dropped 3 bases and J dropped 7 bases, with 10 bases sitting between them. The CDR3 loop reads CASSIRERNSPLHF. CDR3 nucleotide sequence: TGTGCCAGTAGTATCCGGGAAAGAAATTCACCCCTCCACTTT.

The J gene is TRBJ2-1, the V gene TRBV5-6; TRBD2 agrees at 12 bases. J was trimmed by 4 bases and V by 0 bases; bases with no gene match: 2. Germline lookup yields CDR1 SGHDT and CDR2 YYEEEE. The CDR3 loop spans 16 amino acids. CDR3 protein: CASSLATSGRYNEQFF. CDR3 sequence (DNA): TGTGCCAGCAGCTTGGCAACTAGCGGGAGGTACAATGAGCAGTTCTTC.

This clone is a singleton in its sample. This chain uses TRBV7-9 with TRBJ2-5, with a weak D call TRBD1 (8 bases). The CDR3 covers 15 residues. Germline CDR1 is SEHNR and CDR2 is FQNEAQ (reference sequence). V was clipped by 3 bases and J by 2 bases, with 13 bases between them. CDR3 nucleotides: TGTGCCAGCAGCTTTAACAGGGGGGGACAAGAGACCCAGTACTTC. This codes for CASSFNRGGQETQYF.

The genes are TRBV3-1 (or the pseudogene TRBV3-2) and TRBJ2-2; D unresolved. This CDR3 region has 14 residues. V gave up 5 bases and J gave up 5 bases, with 12 bases separating them. Per germline, CDR1 LGHDT and CDR2 YNNKEL (reference sequence). CDR3 protein: CASSSRVVTGELFF. Here the CDR3 DNA reads TGTGCCAGCAGCTCCCGTGTTGTTACCGGGGAGCTGTTTTTT.

This chain links TRBV18 with TRBJ1-5, with TRBD1 matching over 7 bases. With V trimmed by 6 bases and J by 4 bases, 9 bases remained unmatched. CDR3 size: 15 residues. Germline V gene lookup returns CDR1 KGHSH and CDR2 LQKENI. CDR3 amino acids: CASSNGQARNQPQHF. CDR3 in DNA: TGTGCCAGCTCCAACGGACAGGCTCGAAATCAGCCCCAGCATTTT.

The V call is TRBV5-4, the J call TRBJ1-6, with 12 bases identical to TRBD1. There are 16 residues in the CDR3. From germline, CDR1 is SGHNT and CDR2 YYREEE (reference sequence). J was trimmed by 5 bases and V by 3 bases; bases with no gene match: 3. The CDR3 loop reads CASSSWDRGHNSPLHF. The CDR3 nucleotides read TGTGCCAGCAGCTCCTGGGACAGGGGGCATAATTCACCCCTCCACTTT.

The chain combines TRBV7-6 with TRBJ2-6, with no clear D. CDR1 and CDR2 (germline): SGHVS, FNYEAQ. This CDR3 is 16 amino acids long. Trimming removed 5 bases at V and 2 bases at J, with 13 bases between. The CDR3 loop reads CASSNPGRTGANVLTF. CDR3 coding DNA: TGTGCCAGCAGCAATCCTGGCCGTACTGGGGCCAACGTCCTGACTTTC.

The genes are TRBV5-1 and TRBJ1-6, with 11 bases lining up with TRBD1. The CDR3 extends over 14 amino acids. J gave up 7 bases and V 7 bases, and 4 bases lay outside the gene matches. Germline CDR1 is SGHRS and CDR2 is YFSETQ. The CDR3 protein is CASGRDRGNSPLHF. CDR3 DNA sequence: TGCGCCAGCGGCCGGGACAGGGGGAATTCACCCCTCCACTTT.

The chain joins TRBV5-8 to TRBJ2-7, with a weak D call TRBD2 (6 bases). In germline, CDR1 is SGHTS, CDR2 YDEGEE. The CDR3 covers 13 residues. V lost 2 bases, J lost 7 bases, and 13 bases lay in between. CDR3 DNA sequence: TGTGCCAGCAGCTTTGACCTGGGGGGTGAGCAGTACTTC. Its translation: CASSFDLGGEQYF. The whole variable domain, remainder taken from reference TRBV5-8 and TRBJ2-7, is EAGVTQSPTHLIKTRGQQATLRCSPISGHTSVYWYQQALGLGLQFLLWYDEGEERNRGNFPPRFSGRQFPNYSSELNVNALELEDSALYLCASSFDLGGEQYFGPGTRLTVT.

The chain recombines TRBV30 with TRBJ1-3; perhaps TRBD1 as D (5 bases). The CDR3 is 14 residues long. Germline loops: CDR1 GTSNPN, CDR2 SVGIG (reference sequence). V dropped 3 bases and J dropped 4 bases, with 13 bases sitting between them. This CDR3 reads CAWRPDRLGNTIYF. CDR3 nucleotide sequence: TGTGCCTGGAGACCCGACAGACTGGGAAACACCATATATTTT.

The rearrangement uses TRBV19 and TRBJ1-6, with TRBD1 identical over 9 bases. This CDR3 is built from 14 residues. V was clipped by 3 bases and J by 9 bases; unmatched bases: 3. Germline V gene data show CDR1 as LNHDA and CDR2 as SQIVND (reference sequence). CDR3: CASSMGQGGSPLHF. The DNA of the CDR3 is TGTGCCAGTAGTATGGGACAGGGCGGTTCACCCCTCCACTTT.

CDR3 loop: CASSHRTLAGVENIQYF. The CDR3 DNA reads TGTGCCAGCAGCCACCGAACCCTAGCGGGAGTGGAAAACATTCAGTACTTC. The V call is TRBV3-1 (or the pseudogene TRBV3-2), the J call TRBJ2-4; 10 nucleotides agree with TRBD2. This CDR3 spans 17 amino acids. Germline CDR1 reads LGHDT; CDR2 reads YNNKEL (reference sequence). The ends lost 3 bases at V and 5 bases at J; junction bases unmatched: 10.

This chain joins TRBV18 and TRBJ1-5; D is perhaps TRBD1 (5 bases). The CDR3 sequence is 14 residues long. Germline V gene data show CDR1 as KGHSH and CDR2 as LQKENI. Trimming left V 5 bases short and J 1 base short, with 9 bases between. CDR3 region: CASSSGMSNQPQHF. As DNA, the CDR3 is TGTGCCAGCTCATCAGGGATGAGCAATCAGCCCCAGCATTTT. The full variable domain, rest sourced from reference TRBV18 and TRBJ1-5, is NAGVMQNPRHLVRRRGQEARLRCSPMKGHSHVYWYRQLPEEGLKFMVYLQKENIIDESGMPKERFSAEFPKEGPSILRIQQVVRGDSAAYFCASSSGMSNQPQHFGDGTRLSIL.

The CDR3 DNA sequence: TGCGCCAGCAGCTTGCGAGCTAGCGGAGCCTACAATGAGCAGTTCTTC. This sequence encodes CASSLRASGAYNEQFF. V is TRBV5-1 and J is TRBJ2-1; 7 nucleotides match TRBD2. With 1 base clipped from V and 2 bases from J, the junction kept 6 bases outside the gene matches. CDR1 is SGHRS and CDR2 is YFSETQ in the germline V gene. The CDR3 runs to 16 residues. Full variable domain (remainder filled in from reference TRBV5-1 and TRBJ2-1): KAGVTQTPRYLIKTRGQQVTLSCSPISGHRSVSWYQQTPGQGLQFLFEYFSETQRNKGNFPGRFSGRQFSNSRSEMNVSTLELGDSALYLCASSLRASGAYNEQFFGPGTRLTVL.

This chain connects TRBV28 to TRBJ1-3; D perhaps matches TRBD1 (5 bases). The ends were cut back, 6 bases at V and 6 bases at J, with 15 bases in the middle. Germline loops: CDR1 MDHEN, CDR2 SYDVKM. The CDR3 is made up of 14 amino acids. The DNA of the CDR3 is TGTGCCAGCAGAGGGGCAGGAGAGATAAACACCATATATTTT. This codes for CASRGAGEINTIYF. Using reference TRBV28 and TRBJ1-3 for the parts outside the CDR3, the full variable domain is DVKVTQSSRYLVKRTGEKVFLECVQDMDHENMFWYRQDPGLGLRLIYFSYDVKMKEKGDIPEGYSVSREKKERFSLILESASTNQTSMYLCASRGAGEINTIYFGEGSWLTVV.

The table lists this clone with a count of one. The chain recombines TRBV2 with TRBJ2-5; maybe TRBD1 (5 bases). The CDR3 extends over 14 amino acids. Trimming stripped 7 bases from V and 5 bases from J, with 17 bases between. Looked up from germline, CDR1 is SNHLY and CDR2 is FYNNEI. The CDR3 spells CASTDSQGLETQYF. In DNA, the CDR3 is TGTGCCAGCACTGATAGTCAGGGTCTGGAGACCCAGTACTTC.

This clone was observed a single time. The V call is TRBV5-5, the J call TRBJ1-4, with D maybe TRBD1 (5 bases). CDR1 and CDR2 from the germline V gene are SGHKS and YYEKEE (reference sequence). Deletions cut 2 bases from V and 3 bases from J, with 11 bases between. CDR3 length: 15 residues. This CDR3 reads CASSFQGAANEKLFF. For the CDR3, the DNA is TGTGCCAGCAGCTTTCAGGGTGCAGCTAATGAAAAACTGTTTTTT.

The J gene is TRBJ2-2, the V gene TRBV7-8; no reliable D call. In germline, CDR1 is SGHVS, CDR2 FQNEAQ. Trimming took off 5 bases at V and 7 bases at J, with 14 bases between the two ends. The CDR3 covers 14 residues. The CDR3 coding sequence is TGTGCCAGCAGCCGCGACAAGGTTAGCGGGGAGCTGTTTTTT. It encodes CASSRDKVSGELFF.

The chain has TRBV19 and TRBJ2-7; 7 nucleotides line up with TRBD2. The CDR3 has 15 amino acids. Per germline, CDR1 LNHDA and CDR2 SQIVND (reference sequence). V lost 3 bases and J lost 5; bases outside the gene matches: 10. The CDR3 reads CASSIMGGDWNEQYF. CDR3 nucleotides: TGTGCCAGTAGTATCATGGGAGGGGATTGGAACGAGCAGTACTTC.

The chain employs TRBV9 and TRBJ2-5; D is perhaps TRBD1 (5 bases). Germline-derived CDR1 and CDR2 are SGDLS and YYNGEE. The CDR3 is made up of 15 amino acids. Trimming stripped 4 bases from V and 4 bases from J, with 17 bases between. The CDR3 sequence is CASSPQGTPGETQYF. CDR3 DNA: TGTGCCAGCAGCCCTCAGGGAACCCCGGGAGAGACCCAGTACTTC.

V is TRBV18 and J is TRBJ2-1, with 11 bases aligning to TRBD2. CDR3 length: 15 residues. In germline, CDR1 is KGHSH, CDR2 LQKENI. After removal of 4 bases from V and 5 bases from J, the junction contained 4 bases not matched to a gene. The CDR3 loop reads CASSRGTSGNNEQFF. The CDR3 DNA reads as TGTGCCAGCTCACGTGGGACTAGCGGAAACAATGAGCAGTTCTTC.

The rearrangement joins TRBV19 to TRBJ1-1, with a tentative D call TRBD1 (5 bases). The CDR3 covers 13 residues. The germline V gene encodes CDR1 LNHDA and CDR2 SQIVND (reference sequence). V was trimmed by 7 bases and J by 5 bases, leaving 14 bases between them. CDR3 DNA sequence: TGTGCCAGTATCGCAGCAGGGTTTACTGAAGCTTTCTTT. This gives the protein CASIAAGFTEAFF.